This is a list of T cell receptor beta chains from one sample in a study of T cell repertoires in cytomegalovirus infection. What these receptors recognize is not known. From the reads, TCRdb called clonotypes with MiXCR, one entry per CDR3 protein. The table lists 300,000 to 400,000 distinct CDR3 sequences, approximately 25% of them singletons. Sequencing was performed on cultured PBMCs, taken from culture after CMV antigen stimulation. Every receptor here comes from a human donor in good health (CMV status not recorded). Some clones in this sample may be carry-over from other donors' samples. The CDR3 runs from the conserved cysteine through the conserved F or W. A D gene is named only where the DNA matches it firmly. The size of a clone is reported for some rows only, either as once, few or many, or as a class for expanded clones.

cdr3_length j_call clone_size d_call v_call cdr3_nt cdr3_aa
17 TRBJ2-4 few TRBD2 TRBV4-2 TGTGCCAGCAGCGGCTCGGTGACTAGCGGGAGTAGGGACATTCAGTACTTC CASSGSVTSGSRDIQYF
14 TRBJ2-1 . TRBD2 TRBV19 TGTGCCAGTAGTAACAGCGGGATGACGAATGAGCAGTTCTTC CASSNSGMTNEQFF
15 TRBJ2-7 . . TRBV7-2 TGTGCCAGCAGCTTATATAGGTTCGCAGGACCACAGCAGTACTTC CASSLYRFAGPQQYF
16 TRBJ2-2 . . TRBV15 TGTGCCACCAGCAGAGGCCTTAACAGGGAGTCCGGGGAGCTGTTTTTT CATSRGLNRESGELFF
11 TRBJ2-1 few . TRBV15 TGTGCCACCAGCAGAGAAGATGAGCAGTTCTTC CATSREDEQFF
16 TRBJ2-5 few TRBD2 TRBV20-1 TGCAGTGCTAGAGATCTCGGGCGGGAGGGCGGAGAGACCCAGTACTTC CSARDLGREGGETQYF
16 TRBJ1-2 . . TRBV29-1 TGCAGCGTTGCCGCTCGTTTGATTTCTACTAACTATGGCTACACCTTC CSVAARLISTNYGYTF
17 TRBJ2-1 many TRBD2 TRBV7-8 TGTGCCAGCAGCTTAGCGCTAGCGGCTGTATCCTACAATGAGCAGTTCTTC CASSLALAAVSYNEQFF
15 TRBJ1-5 many . TRBV7-2 TGTGCCAGCAGCTTAAACCCGCTTTCCAATCAGCCCCAGCATTTT CASSLNPLSNQPQHF
15 TRBJ2-1 many TRBD1 TRBV6-1 TGTGCCAGCAGTTATCTAAGGACAGGGGTCCTTGAGCAGTTCTTC CASSYLRTGVLEQFF
16 TRBJ1-5 . TRBD1 TRBV10-3 TGTGCCATCAGCATGGCAGGGGGCAGTTTCAATCAGCCCCAGCATTTT CAISMAGGSFNQPQHF
15 TRBJ2-7 . TRBD1 TRBV7-9 TGTGCCAGCAGCCGGGGACAGGGGGGCCTGTACGAGCAGTACTTC CASSRGQGGLYEQYF
16 TRBJ2-2 . . TRBV6-2/TRBV6-3 TGTGCCAGCAGTATTTCCCCAGCGGCACTCACCGGGGAGCTGTTTTTT CASSISPAALTGELFF
14 TRBJ2-7 . . TRBV10-3 TGTGCCATCAGTGAGTCTAGTAGGAAATACGAGCAGTACTTC CAISESSRKYEQYF
17 TRBJ2-4 few TRBD1 TRBV4-3 TGCGCCAGCAGCGAACACCGGGACAGGGTTTTGCGAAACATTCAGTACTTC CASSEHRDRVLRNIQYF
15 TRBJ2-5 few TRBD2 TRBV12-3/TRBV12-4 TGTGCCAGCAGTCCGGGACTAGCGGACCAAGAGACCCAGTACTTC CASSPGLADQETQYF
15 TRBJ1-2 few TRBD1 TRBV11-2 TGTGCCAGCAGCTTATGGACAGGGAGCGACTATGGCTACACCTTC CASSLWTGSDYGYTF
14 TRBJ2-7 . TRBD1 TRBV5-1 TGCGCCAGCAGCTATCCAGGGGGCTCCTACGAGCAGTACTTC CASSYPGGSYEQYF
16 TRBJ2-3 few . TRBV7-2 TGTGCCAGCAGGCGGGACAGCGTGCCGAGCACAGATACGCAGTATTTT CASRRDSVPSTDTQYF
14 TRBJ2-1 few TRBD1 TRBV7-2 TGTGCCAGCAACAGGGACAGGGTCTACAATGAGCAGTTCTTC CASNRDRVYNEQFF
16 TRBJ2-3 once TRBD1 TRBV6-2/TRBV6-3 TGTGCCAGCAGTTACTCGATTTGGGGACAGGGGGATACGCAGTATTTT CASSYSIWGQGDTQYF
14 TRBJ1-1 few . TRBV12-3/TRBV12-4 TGTGCCAGCAGTCCTATGGAGGGCCCGGGGGGAGCTTTCTTT CASSPMEGPGGAFF
12 TRBJ2-1 . . TRBV7-2 TGTGCCAGCAGCCCGCCCTGGGTGGAGCAGTTCTTC CASSPPWVEQFF
13 TRBJ2-2 few . TRBV7-3 TGTGCCAGCAGGAGGGAACGTGCCGGGGAGCTGTTTTTT CASRRERAGELFF
12 TRBJ2-4 . . TRBV29-1 TGCAGCGGGGTGGTGGGGGGAAACATTCAGTACTTC CSGVVGGNIQYF
14 TRBJ2-3 many . TRBV7-2 TGTGCCAGCAGCTTCGGGCAGGGAGCAGATACGCAGTATTTT CASSFGQGADTQYF
13 TRBJ2-3 . . TRBV7-2 TGTGCCAGCAGCTTTACGAGGACAGATACGCAGTATTTT CASSFTRTDTQYF
15 TRBJ1-1 . TRBD1 TRBV6-2/TRBV6-3 TGTGCCAGCAATGCTAGGGACAGTGGGAACACTGAAGCTTTCTTT CASNARDSGNTEAFF
14 TRBJ2-7 . TRBD2 TRBV7-2 TGTGCCAGCAGCTTAAAACTAGCGGGGGTAGAGCAGTACTTC CASSLKLAGVEQYF